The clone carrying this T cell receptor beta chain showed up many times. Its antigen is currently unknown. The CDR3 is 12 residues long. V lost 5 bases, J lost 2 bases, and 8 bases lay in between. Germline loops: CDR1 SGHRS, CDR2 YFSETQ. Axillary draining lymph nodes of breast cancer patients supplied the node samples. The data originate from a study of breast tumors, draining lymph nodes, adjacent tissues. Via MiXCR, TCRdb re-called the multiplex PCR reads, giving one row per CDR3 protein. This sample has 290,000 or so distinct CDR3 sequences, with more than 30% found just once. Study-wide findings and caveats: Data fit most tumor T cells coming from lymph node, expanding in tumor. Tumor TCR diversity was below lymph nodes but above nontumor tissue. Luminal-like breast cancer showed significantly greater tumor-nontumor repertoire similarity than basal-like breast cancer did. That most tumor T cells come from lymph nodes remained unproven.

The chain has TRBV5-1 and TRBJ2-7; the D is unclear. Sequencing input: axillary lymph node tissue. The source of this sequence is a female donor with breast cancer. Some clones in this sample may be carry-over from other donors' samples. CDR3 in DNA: TGCGCCAGCAGGAACAACCCCTACGAGCAGTACTTC. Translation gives CASRNNPYEQYF.